Sequencing of this T cell receptor (beta chain) was carried out in a study of blood T cell repertoires in COVID-19. Background on the study: The study drew acute and convalescent COVID-19 samples from the United States, Italy and Spain. In each case, the material was cDNA or gDNA derived from T cells, B-cell-depleted T cells, or PBMCs.

Original handling: Cell counts per sample came from amplifying reference gene primers. Sequencing was performed with immunoSEQ multiplex PCR; in TCRdb, only in-frame clones are kept and a portion is missing. D and trimming were read from the DNA, whereas the V and J calls and clone size are those reported in that table. The sample yields about 120,000 clones, approximately 87% seen once. CDR3 length: 14 residues. Trimming stripped 3 bases from V and 6 bases from J, with 12 bases between. Germline V gene lookup returns CDR1 WNHNN and CDR2 SYGVQD (reference sequence). The TCR comes from a woman aged 50 to 60 with acute or convalescent COVID-19. The sample consisted of peripheral blood. The chain combines TRBV10-1 with TRBJ2-1, with a weak D call TRBD1 (5 bases). The CDR3 DNA reads as TGCGCCAGCAGTGACCGGCTAGGGGTCAATGAGCAGTTCTTC. It codes for CASSDRLGVNEQFF.